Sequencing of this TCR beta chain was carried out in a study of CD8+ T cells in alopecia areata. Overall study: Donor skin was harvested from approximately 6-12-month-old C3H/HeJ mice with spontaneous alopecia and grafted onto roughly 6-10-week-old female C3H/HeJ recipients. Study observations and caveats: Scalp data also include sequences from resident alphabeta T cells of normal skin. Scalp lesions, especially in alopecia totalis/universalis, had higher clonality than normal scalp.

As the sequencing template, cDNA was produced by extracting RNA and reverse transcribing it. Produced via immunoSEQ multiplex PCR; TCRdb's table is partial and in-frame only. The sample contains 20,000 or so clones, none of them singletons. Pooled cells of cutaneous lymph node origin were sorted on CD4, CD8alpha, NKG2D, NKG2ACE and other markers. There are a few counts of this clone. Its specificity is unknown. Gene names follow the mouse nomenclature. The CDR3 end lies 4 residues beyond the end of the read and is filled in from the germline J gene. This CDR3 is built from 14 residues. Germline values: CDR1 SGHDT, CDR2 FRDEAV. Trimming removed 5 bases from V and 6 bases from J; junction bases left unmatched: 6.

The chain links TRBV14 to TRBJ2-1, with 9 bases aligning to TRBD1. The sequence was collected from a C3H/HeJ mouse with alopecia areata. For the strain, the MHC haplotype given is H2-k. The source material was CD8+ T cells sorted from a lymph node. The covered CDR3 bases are TGTGCCAGCAGAGACCGGGACAGGGTTGCT. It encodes CASRDRDRVA. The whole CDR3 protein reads CASRDRDRVAEQFF.